This TCR beta chain was sequenced for a study of T cell repertoires in cytomegalovirus infection. Study as a whole: Well-studied HLA-B-restricted epitopes and recently identified HLA-C-restricted epitopes of CMV were both used in the study.

From the reads, TCRdb called clonotypes with MiXCR, one entry per CDR3 protein. The data contain approximately 770,000 distinct CDR3 sequences, under 35% of them seen just once; the ten biggest clones take up around 13%. Per the germline V gene, CDR1 is SEHNR and CDR2 is FQNEAQ (reference sequence). This CDR3 is built from 14 residues. A note on this clonotype: Its antigen is unidentified. The junction and the germline gene differ at one end; a read error may be behind it.

The TCR sequence derives from a human donor in good health (CMV status not recorded). Some clones in this sample may be carry-over from other donors' samples. The V gene is TRBV7-9, the J gene TRBJ1-6; 7 nucleotides line up with TRBD1. The sequencing used cultured CD8+ T cells from PBMCs, collected from culture after CMV antigen stimulation. CDR3 in DNA: TGTGCCAGCAGCTTATGGGACAGTAATTCACCCCCCCACTTT. It is translated as CASSLWDSNSPPHF.